This T cell receptor beta chain emerged from a study of cytomegalovirus exposure and HLA in healthy donors. Study-wide background: Per a later analysis, the 666 first-cohort and some 110 validation repertoires shared one platform.

The CDR3 contains 14 residues. Germline loops: CDR1 SNHLY, CDR2 FYNNEI. The germline V and J ends were trimmed by 2 bases and 4 bases, with 8 bases remaining between them. Study-level findings and limits: High sensitivity and specificity were reportedly achieved when the classifier diagnosed cytomegalovirus status. It was found in a later analysis that first-cohort TCR clusters tended to co-occur in the 130 or so validation repertoires.

The donors were part of the validation cohort, which consisted of about 120 subjects and was separate from the first cohort of about 670 subjects. Profiling relied on immunoSEQ multiplex PCR, and the TCRdb table lists in-frame clones only, not all of them. The sample lists 75,000 to 100,000 clones; 96% were seen once. With regard to this clone: Its target is not known.

This clonotype was sampled from a man younger than 35 in good health and CMV-seronegative. Sequenced input: PBMCs. The rearrangement links TRBV2 to TRBJ2-2; perhaps TRBD1 as D (6 bases). The chain's CDR3 is CASSERTATGELFF. The CDR3 DNA sequence: TGTGCCAGCAGTGAAAGGACAGCCACCGGGGAGCTGTTTTTT.